A single TCR beta chain is shown here with its context. J lost 5 bases, V lost 4 bases, and 8 bases had no gene match. There are 14 residues in the CDR3. The germline V gene has CDR1 SGHRS and CDR2 YFSETQ. This sample was taken from a study of blood T cell repertoires in COVID-19. Overall study context: T cells, B-cell-depleted T cells, or PBMCs provided the cDNA or gDNA that served as material.

Clones were read by immunoSEQ multiplex PCR, and TCRdb kept only the in-frame ones, dropping some. The sample has around 200,000 clones; around 85% are singletons. This TCR came from a man aged 55 to 69 with acute or convalescent COVID-19. The gene calls are TRBV5-1 and TRBJ1-1, with 7 bases aligning to TRBD1. Sequences were obtained from peripheral blood. CDR3 sequence: CASSEEGAVTEAFF. The CDR3 DNA follows: TGCGCCAGCAGCGAGGAGGGGGCTGTGACTGAAGCTTTCTTT.